Shown below are 16 T cell receptor beta chains from a single sample sequenced in a study of blood T cell repertoires in COVID-19. Some clones are missing from TCRdb's copy, which holds only in-frame ones; the method was immunoSEQ multiplex PCR. The sample holds 200,000 to 250,000 clones, 82% seen once. The sequencing sample was made of peripheral blood. Receptors originate from a woman aged 80 or over with COVID-19, enrolled during active disease.

The table lists this clone with a count of one. The rearrangement uses TRBV7-2 and TRBJ1-5; TRBD1 might be the D (5 bases). V was shortened by 1 base and J by 3 bases, with 7 bases between the two germline ends. CDR3 length: 14 amino acids. Germline CDR1 reads SGHTA; CDR2 reads FQGNSA. The DNA of the CDR3 is TGTGCCAGCAGCTTAGGACAGATCAATCAGCCCCAGCATTTT. It is translated as CASSLGQINQPQHF. The whole variable domain, remainder taken from reference TRBV7-2 and TRBJ1-5, is GAGVSQSPSNKVTEKGKDVELRCDPISGHTALYWYRQSLGQGLEFLIYFQGNSAPDKSGLPSDRFSAERTGGSVSTLTIQRTQQEDSAVYLCASSLGQINQPQHFGDGTRLSIL.

The genes are TRBV5-6 and TRBJ2-3, with D maybe TRBD1 (5 bases). V lost 2 bases and J 2 bases, leaving 15 bases between the germline ends. Germline V CDR1 and CDR2: SGHDT, YYEEEE. This CDR3 contains 16 residues. The CDR3 reads CASSFVGDRDTDTQYF. DNA for the CDR3: TGTGCCAGCAGCTTCGTAGGAGACAGAGACACAGATACGCAGTATTTT.

In DNA, the CDR3 is TGTGCCTGGAGTTACCGGGACAGGGTGTTACATACGCAGTATTTT. It yields the protein CAWSYRDRVLHTQYF. This sequence joins TRBV30 and TRBJ2-3; 9 positions agree with TRBD1. J was trimmed by 7 bases and V by 2 bases; bases with no gene match: 10. This CDR3 has 15 residues. Germline V gene lookup returns CDR1 GTSNPN and CDR2 SVGIG (reference sequence). The whole variable domain, remainder taken from reference TRBV30 and TRBJ2-3, is SQTIHQWPATLVQPVGSPLSLECTVEGTSNPNLYWYRQAAGRGLQLLFYSVGIGQISSEVPQNLSASRPQDRQFILSSKKLLLSDSGFYLCAWSYRDRVLHTQYFGPGTRLTVL.

This clone was recorded once. The rearrangement links TRBV19 to TRBJ1-2; D unresolved. Looked up from germline, CDR1 is LNHDA and CDR2 is SQIVND (reference sequence). Between the trimmed V and J ends, which lost 1 base and 0 bases, there was a span of 9 bases. The CDR3 is made up of 15 amino acids. CDR3 sequence (DNA): TGTGCCAGTAGTATAGGAGGAGAGGCTAACTATGGCTACACCTTC. Its translation is CASSIGGEANYGYTF.

This chain links TRBV18 with TRBJ1-4; D is unclear. The germline CDR1 and CDR2 sequences are KGHSH and LQKENI. Trimming stripped 3 bases from V and 8 bases from J, with 16 bases between. The CDR3 contains 15 residues. In DNA, the CDR3 is TGTGCCAGCTCACCCCCTCCCGCGGTTCCCGAAAAACTGTTTTTT. Residues: CASSPPPAVPEKLFF. The complete variable domain, with remaining parts taken from reference TRBV18 and TRBJ1-4, reads NAGVMQNPRHLVRRRGQEARLRCSPMKGHSHVYWYRQLPEEGLKFMVYLQKENIIDESGMPKERFSAEFPKEGPSILRIQQVVRGDSAAYFCASSPPPAVPEKLFFGSGTQLSVL.

The V call is TRBV30, the J call TRBJ2-1, with TRBD2 as a possible D gene (6 bases). V lost 0 bases, J lost 5 bases, and 20 bases lay in between. This CDR3 is 17 amino acids long. Per the germline V gene, CDR1 is GTSNPN and CDR2 is SVGIG (reference sequence). The CDR3 loop reads CAWSVGKAGPPDNEQFF. CDR3 nucleotide sequence: TGTGCCTGGAGTGTAGGAAAAGCGGGCCCCCCGGACAATGAGCAGTTCTTC.

The chain has TRBV7-9 and TRBJ2-7, with D perhaps TRBD1 (6 bases). The CDR3 has 16 residues. Trimming pared 5 bases from V and 6 bases from J, leaving 23 bases between. Germline loops: CDR1 SEHNR, CDR2 FQNEAQ (reference sequence). CDR3 nucleotide sequence: TGTGCCAGCAGCCCATCGGGAACAGGGAGAGACGGCGAGCAGTACTTC. It translates to CASSPSGTGRDGEQYF. Combining the CDR3 with reference TRBV7-9 and TRBJ2-7 gives the whole variable domain DTGVSQNPRHKITKRGQNVTFRCDPISEHNRLYWYRQTLGQGPEFLTYFQNEAQLEKSRLLSDRFSAERPKGSFSTLEIQRTEQGDSAMYLCASSPSGTGRDGEQYFGPGTRLTVT.

The table lists this clone with a count of one. The V call is TRBV19, the J call TRBJ1-2; D is possibly TRBD1 (6 bases). Germline V CDR1 and CDR2: LNHDA, SQIVND (reference sequence). The CDR3 has 16 amino acids. Trimming stripped 3 bases from V and 7 bases from J, with 21 bases between. The CDR3: CASSIQGLNRASGYTF. The CDR3 DNA sequence: TGTGCCAGTAGTATCCAGGGCCTCAACAGGGCAAGTGGCTACACCTTC.

The chain employs TRBV30 and TRBJ2-7; possible D gene TRBD1, 5 bases. CDR3 length: 13 amino acids. Per the germline V gene, CDR1 is GTSNPN and CDR2 is SVGIG (reference sequence). Deletions cut 2 bases from V and 6 bases from J, with 14 bases between. The DNA of the CDR3 is TGTGCCTGGAGTAGCCAGGGTCCCTTCGAGCAGTACTTC. Translating gives CAWSSQGPFEQYF.

V is TRBV30 and J is TRBJ1-2; no firm D call. There are 13 residues in the CDR3. Germline V gene lookup returns CDR1 GTSNPN and CDR2 SVGIG (reference sequence). V lost 2 bases and J 0 bases, leaving 7 bases between the germline ends. CDR3 DNA: TGTGCCTGGAGTACTGAAGCTAACTATGGCTACACCTTC. This translates into CAWSTEANYGYTF.

CDR3: CASSSRDRPMNTEAFF. DNA of the CDR3: TGTGCCAGCAGCTCCCGCGACAGGCCCATGAACACTGAAGCTTTCTTT. The chain is built from TRBV5-6 and TRBJ1-1; a weak D match, TRBD1 (6 bases). Germline V gene sequence: CDR1 SGHDT, CDR2 YYEEEE. Trimming cost V 3 bases and J 0 bases, with 15 bases left between them. This CDR3 has 16 residues.

This chain links TRBV7-9 with TRBJ1-1, with 7 bases aligning to TRBD1. Unmatched junction bases numbered 4, after V lost 1 base and J lost 11 bases. The CDR3 sequence is 12 residues long. The germline V gene encodes CDR1 SEHNR and CDR2 FQNEAQ (reference sequence). The CDR3 DNA sequence: TGTGCCAGCAGCTTAGAGACAGGGCACGCTTTCTTT. Residues: CASSLETGHAFF.

The chain couples TRBV4-1 to TRBJ1-2, with D tentatively TRBD1 (6 bases). CDR1 is MGHRA and CDR2 is YSYEKL in the germline V gene. The length of the CDR3 is 14 residues. V was shortened by 3 bases and J by 3 bases, with 11 bases between the two germline ends. The CDR3 sequence is CASSHPDRHYGYTF. The CDR3 DNA reads as TGCGCCAGCAGCCATCCTGACAGGCACTATGGCTACACCTTC.

The chain carries TRBV5-6 and TRBJ1-1; D is unresolved. The CDR3 extends over 15 amino acids. V was shortened by 0 bases and J by 7 bases, with 16 bases between the two germline ends. CDR1 SGHDT and CDR2 YYEEEE come from the germline V gene. This chain's CDR3 is CASSLAPGVGHEAFF. The CDR3 DNA reads TGTGCCAGCAGCTTGGCCCCCGGGGTAGGGCATGAAGCTTTCTTT.

The rearrangement joins TRBV7-9 to TRBJ2-1; TRBD2 agrees at 8 bases. The CDR3 is 15 residues long. The V gene end was trimmed by 5 bases and the J gene end by 0 bases; junction bases not matched to a gene: 3. CDR1 is SEHNR and CDR2 is FQNEAQ in the germline V gene (reference sequence). CDR3 sequence: CASSALAGSYNEQFF. CDR3 in DNA: TGTGCCAGCAGCGCGCTAGCGGGCTCCTACAATGAGCAGTTCTTC.

The J gene is TRBJ2-7, the V gene TRBV27; D perhaps matches TRBD2 (6 bases). V lost 3 bases and J lost 0, with 12 bases in between. Germline CDR1 and CDR2: MNHEY and SMNVEV (reference sequence). The CDR3 is 15 amino acids. CDR3 nucleotide sequence: TGTGCCAGCAGTTTTCGAGGAGGGAGCTCCTACGAGCAGTACTTC. Residues: CASSFRGGSSYEQYF.